These 19 T cell receptor beta chains were all obtained from the same sample, sequenced in a study of siplizumab effects on memory and regulatory T cells. Assay: immunoSEQ multiplex PCR; the TCRdb copy retains only in-frame clones and omits some. The sample has about 50,000 clones, roughly nine tenths seen once. Sample: naive CD8+ T cells sorted from blood. The source of these receptors is a human donor in good health.

A single count supports this clone. This sequence joins TRBV7-2 and TRBJ2-7; 12 nucleotides align to TRBD2. Germline trimming cut 1 base from V and 7 bases from J; bases unmatched to any gene: 5. CDR1 SGHTA and CDR2 FQGNSA come from the germline V gene. The CDR3 covers 15 residues. The CDR3 is CASSLGLAGAGEQYF. DNA for the CDR3: TGTGCCAGCAGCTTAGGACTAGCGGGGGCGGGGGAGCAGTACTTC.

J is TRBJ2-5 and V is TRBV23-1; 9 bases map to TRBD1. Being an ORF, TRBV23-1 has a function that is uncertain. CDR3 length: 16 residues. The V and J ends lost 4 bases and 2 bases, in that order; junction bases with no gene match: 8. The CDR3 DNA is TGCGCCAGCAGTCTGAAACCGGGACAGGGACAAGAGACCCAGTACTTC. Amino acids: CASSLKPGQGQETQYF.

The chain has TRBV2 and TRBJ1-1, with D possibly matching TRBD1 (5 bases). This CDR3 region has 15 residues. CDR1 and CDR2 (germline): SNHLY, FYNNEI. Trimming removed 4 bases at V and 4 bases at J, with 16 bases between. CDR3 in amino acids: CASSGWGVIGTEAFF. CDR3 DNA sequence: TGTGCCAGCAGTGGGTGGGGGGTGATAGGCACTGAAGCTTTCTTT.

This clone was seen only a few times. This chain uses TRBV12-5 with TRBJ2-7; D remains ambiguous. Trimming stripped 2 bases from V and 5 bases from J, with 7 bases between. CDR1 is LGHNT, CDR2 FRNRAP, per germline. The CDR3 length is 12 residues. The CDR3 DNA reads TGTGCTAGTGGTTTGCCCTCAGACGAGCAGTACTTC. Amino acid sequence: CASGLPSDEQYF.

The chain has TRBV7-9 and TRBJ1-1; D unresolved. Trimming left V 5 bases short and J 1 base short, with 8 bases between. The CDR3 extends over 13 amino acids. Germline CDR1 SEHNR, CDR2 FQNEAQ (reference sequence). CDR3 in amino acids: CASSTNPNTEAFF. CDR3 nucleotides: TGTGCCAGCAGCACGAATCCGAACACTGAAGCTTTCTTT.

The table lists this clone with a count of one. In DNA, the CDR3 is TGTGCCAGCAGCTACCTTAGAGGCGGAAACAATCAGCCCCAGCATTTT. It specifies CASSYLRGGNNQPQHF. This chain uses TRBV6-6 with TRBJ1-5, with D hard to call. This CDR3 is 16 amino acids long. V was pared by 6 bases and J by 3 bases, with 18 bases between. Per the germline V gene, CDR1 is MNHNY and CDR2 is SVGAGI (reference sequence).

This sequence joins TRBV18 and TRBJ2-1, with 7 bases aligning to TRBD1. Losses at the gene ends were 3 bases for V and 4 bases for J; bases not matched to a gene: 6. This CDR3 spans 15 amino acids. Germline CDR1 and CDR2: KGHSH and LQKENI. CDR3: CASSPEQGYYNEQFF. CDR3 nucleotides: TGTGCCAGCTCACCCGAACAGGGGTATTACAATGAGCAGTTCTTC.

The sample holds a few counts of this clone. J is TRBJ1-2 and V is TRBV19; D is unresolved. Deletions cut 3 bases from V and 6 bases from J, with 11 bases between. This CDR3 has 13 residues. CDR1 is LNHDA, CDR2 SQIVND, per germline (reference sequence). The CDR3 region has the DNA TGTGCCAGTAGTATCGGGCAGTTTAATGGCTACACCTTC. Protein sequence: CASSIGQFNGYTF.

This clone was seen a single time. This chain joins TRBV5-4 and TRBJ2-3; 7 bases are shared with TRBD2. In germline, CDR1 is SGHNT, CDR2 YYREEE (reference sequence). The CDR3 is made up of 16 amino acids. The V and J ends lost 5 bases and 4 bases, in that order; junction bases with no gene match: 13. CDR3 loop: CASRTGDYQDADTQYF. CDR3 DNA sequence: TGTGCCAGCAGGACTGGGGACTACCAGGATGCAGATACGCAGTATTTT.

There are a few counts of this clone. The chain links TRBV27 to TRBJ2-7; D is unclear. Trimming took 1 base from V and 6 from J, leaving 7 bases between them. This CDR3 has 12 amino acids. Per the germline V gene, CDR1 is MNHEY and CDR2 is SMNVEV (reference sequence). CDR3: CASSLFAGEQYF. CDR3 nucleotides: TGTGCCAGCAGTTTATTCGCAGGCGAGCAGTACTTC.

The chain has TRBV9 and TRBJ2-1; 9 positions match TRBD2. Per the germline V gene, CDR1 is SGDLS and CDR2 is YYNGEE. The CDR3 totals 16 residues. V was clipped by 0 bases and J by 2 bases; unmatched bases: 3. CDR3 nucleotide sequence: TGTGCCAGCAGCGTAGGGCCTAGCGGGGCCTACAATGAGCAGTTCTTC. Its translation is CASSVGPSGAYNEQFF.

The chain joins TRBV7-2 to TRBJ2-7; D gene uncertain. There are 14 residues in the CDR3. CDR1 and CDR2 (germline): SGHTA, FQGNSA. The germline V and J ends were trimmed by 1 base and 0 bases, with 7 bases remaining between them. CDR3 protein: CASSLDAFSYEQYF. The CDR3 nucleotides are TGTGCCAGCAGCTTAGACGCGTTCTCCTACGAGCAGTACTTC. Full variable domain (outside the CDR3, taken from reference TRBV7-2 and TRBJ2-7): GAGVSQSPSNKVTEKGKDVELRCDPISGHTALYWYRQSLGQGLEFLIYFQGNSAPDKSGLPSDRFSAERTGGSVSTLTIQRTQQEDSAVYLCASSLDAFSYEQYFGPGTRLTVT.

J is TRBJ2-3 and V is TRBV11-2; D not certain. Per the germline V gene, CDR1 is SGHAT and CDR2 is FQNNGV. Trimming cost V 5 bases and J 7 bases, with 13 bases left between them. This CDR3 has 13 residues. CDR3 sequence (DNA): TGTGCCAGCAGCCCGCCTGTTCGATATACGCAGTATTTT. Translated, it gives CASSPPVRYTQYF.

The chain links TRBV19 to TRBJ1-5; D possibly corresponds to TRBD1 (5 bases). CDR1 and CDR2 (germline): LNHDA, SQIVND (reference sequence). V lost 1 base to trimming and J lost 4 bases, with 11 bases between them. The CDR3 is made up of 15 amino acids. Here the CDR3 reads CASSIGGVANQPQHF. DNA for the CDR3: TGTGCCAGTAGTATAGGGGGGGTGGCGAATCAGCCCCAGCATTTT.

The chain is built from TRBV7-9 and TRBJ1-4; D is perhaps TRBD1 (5 bases). Germline CDR1 reads SEHNR; CDR2 reads FQNEAQ (reference sequence). The CDR3 covers 16 residues. V lost 4 bases and J 7 bases, leaving 19 bases between the germline ends. In nucleotides, the CDR3 is TGTGCCAGCAGCTCCGGGGCCCTAGGGGAAGGTGAAAAACTGTTTTTT. Translation: CASSSGALGEGEKLFF.

The genes are TRBV7-9 and TRBJ2-7, with 8 bases that match TRBD2. This CDR3 comprises 16 residues. Per the germline V gene, CDR1 is SEHNR and CDR2 is FQNEAQ (reference sequence). Trimming cost V 6 bases and J 7 bases; bases outside gene matches: 17. This chain's CDR3 is CASSPVSGGPSWEQYF. The CDR3 bases are TGTGCCAGCAGTCCAGTAAGCGGGGGCCCTTCCTGGGAGCAGTACTTC.

The chain joins TRBV9 to TRBJ2-1; 8 bases are shared with TRBD2. The CDR3 is 15 residues long. The J segment lost 1 base and the V segment lost 0 bases, leaving 0 bases of the junction unmatched. The germline V gene encodes CDR1 SGDLS and CDR2 YYNGEE. The CDR3 nucleotides read TGTGCCAGCAGCGTAGTAGCGGGGTCCTACAATGAGCAGTTCTTC. This encodes CASSVVAGSYNEQFF.

The DNA for the CDR3 is TGCGCCAGCAGCCAAGATGGACAGGGGGGTGAAAAACTGTTTTTT. Amino acid sequence: CASSQDGQGGEKLFF. V and J are TRBV4-1 and TRBJ1-4, with TRBD1 matching 10 bases. The germline CDR1 and CDR2 sequences are MGHRA and YSYEKL. The CDR3 length is 15 residues. The J segment lost 7 bases and the V segment lost 0 bases, leaving 2 bases of the junction unmatched.

V and J are TRBV4-1 and TRBJ1-5; D unclear. The length of the CDR3 is 15 residues. Trimming cost V 1 base and J 0 bases, with 7 bases left between them. In germline, CDR1 is MGHRA, CDR2 YSYEKL. CDR3: CASSQAGPSNQPQHF. CDR3 in DNA: TGCGCCAGCAGCCAAGCTGGCCCTAGCAATCAGCCCCAGCATTTT.